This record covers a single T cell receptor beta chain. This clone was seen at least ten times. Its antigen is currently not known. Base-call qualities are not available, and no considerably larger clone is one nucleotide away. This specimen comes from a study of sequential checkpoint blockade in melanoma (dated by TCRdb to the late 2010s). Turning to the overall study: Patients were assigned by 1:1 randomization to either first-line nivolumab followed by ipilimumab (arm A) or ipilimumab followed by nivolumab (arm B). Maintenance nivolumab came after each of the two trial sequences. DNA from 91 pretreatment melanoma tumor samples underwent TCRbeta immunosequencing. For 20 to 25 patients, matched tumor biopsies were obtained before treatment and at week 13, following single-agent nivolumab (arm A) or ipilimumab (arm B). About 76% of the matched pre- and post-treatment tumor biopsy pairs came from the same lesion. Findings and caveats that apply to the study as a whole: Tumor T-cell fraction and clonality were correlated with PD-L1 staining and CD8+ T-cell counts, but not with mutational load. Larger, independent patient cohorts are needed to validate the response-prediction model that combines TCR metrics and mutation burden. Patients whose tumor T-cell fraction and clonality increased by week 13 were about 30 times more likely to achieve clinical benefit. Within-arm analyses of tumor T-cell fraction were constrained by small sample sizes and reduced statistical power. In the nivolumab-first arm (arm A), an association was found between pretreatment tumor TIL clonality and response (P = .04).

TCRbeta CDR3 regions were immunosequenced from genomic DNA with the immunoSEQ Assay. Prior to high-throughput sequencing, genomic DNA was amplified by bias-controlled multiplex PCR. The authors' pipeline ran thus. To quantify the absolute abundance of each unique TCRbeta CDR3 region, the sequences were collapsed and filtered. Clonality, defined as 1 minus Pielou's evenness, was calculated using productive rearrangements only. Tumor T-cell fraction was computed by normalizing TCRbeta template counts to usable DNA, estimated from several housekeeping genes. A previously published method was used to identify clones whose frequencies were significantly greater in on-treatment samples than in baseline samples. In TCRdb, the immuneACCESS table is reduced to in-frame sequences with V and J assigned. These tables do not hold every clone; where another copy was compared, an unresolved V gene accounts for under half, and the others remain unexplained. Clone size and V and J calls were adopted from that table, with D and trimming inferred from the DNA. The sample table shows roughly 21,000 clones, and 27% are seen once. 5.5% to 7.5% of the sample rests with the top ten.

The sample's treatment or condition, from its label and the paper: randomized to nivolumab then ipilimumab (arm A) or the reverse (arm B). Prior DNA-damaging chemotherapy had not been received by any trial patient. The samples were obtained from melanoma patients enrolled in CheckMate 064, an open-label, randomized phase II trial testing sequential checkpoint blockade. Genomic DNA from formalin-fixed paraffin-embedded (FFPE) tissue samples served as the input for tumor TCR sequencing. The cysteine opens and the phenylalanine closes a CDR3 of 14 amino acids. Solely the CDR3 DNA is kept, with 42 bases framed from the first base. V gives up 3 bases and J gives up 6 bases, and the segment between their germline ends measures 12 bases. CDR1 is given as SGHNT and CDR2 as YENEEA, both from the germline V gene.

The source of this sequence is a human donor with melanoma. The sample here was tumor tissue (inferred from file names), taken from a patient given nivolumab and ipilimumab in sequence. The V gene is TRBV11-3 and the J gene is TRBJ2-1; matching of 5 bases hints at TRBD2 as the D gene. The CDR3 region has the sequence CASSLEAASNEQFF. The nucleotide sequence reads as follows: TGTGCCAGCAGCTTGGAGGCAGCATCCAATGAGCAGTTCTTC.